The 9 T cell receptor beta chains reported below all come from one sample, sequenced in a study of early T cells in non-severe SARS-CoV-2 infection. A single record per CDR3 protein comes from TCRdb applying MiXCR to the 5' RACE reads. The data show around 55,000 distinct CDR3 sequences, under 15% seen once. The sample consisted of whole blood, taken at baseline. Every receptor here comes from an adult who was a healthcare worker with PCR-confirmed SARS-CoV-2 infection or an uninfected control (not recorded which).

This clonotype has a handful of counts. The gene calls are TRBV5-1 and TRBJ1-2; D is ambiguous. The CDR3 has 14 residues. The germline CDR1 and CDR2 sequences are SGHRS and YFSETQ. V was pared by 0 bases and J by 1 base, with 7 bases between. The CDR3, as DNA: TGCGCCAGCAGCTTGGAGGCCAATAACTATGGCTACACCTTC. Encoded protein: CASSLEANNYGYTF.

Only a few counts were recorded for this clonotype. The rearrangement links TRBV5-1 to TRBJ1-2; 7 bases match TRBD1. J lost 6 bases, V lost 0 bases, and 8 bases had no gene match. The CDR3 is 15 residues long. Per the germline V gene, CDR1 is SGHRS and CDR2 is YFSETQ. This CDR3 is CASSLGGGVYDGYTF. The CDR3 DNA is TGCGCCAGCAGCTTGGGAGGGGGCGTGTATGATGGCTACACCTTC.

Note on this clonotype: A much bigger clone sits one base away, suggesting this may be a read error. In DNA form, the CDR3 reads TGCAGTGCCCCTCGGCAGGGCGGCAACGAGCAGTACTTC. Protein product: CSAPRQGGNEQYF. This chain links TRBV20-1 with TRBJ2-7; TRBD1 is a possible D gene (5 bases). There are 13 residues in the CDR3. V was pared by 6 bases and J by 5 bases, with 17 bases between. Looked up from germline, CDR1 is DFQATT and CDR2 is SNEGSKA (reference sequence).

This clonotype was detected many times. The chain combines TRBV7-9 with TRBJ2-3; D gene ambiguous. The V end was cut by 2 bases, the J end by 0 bases, with 6 bases between. The CDR3 is 14 residues long. Looked up from germline, CDR1 is SEHNR and CDR2 is FQNEAQ (reference sequence). CDR3 protein: CASSLKGSTDTQYF. Here the CDR3 DNA reads TGTGCCAGCAGCTTAAAGGGCAGCACAGATACGCAGTATTTT. The whole variable domain, remainder taken from reference TRBV7-9 and TRBJ2-3, is DTGVSQNPRHKITKRGQNVTFRCDPISEHNRLYWYRQTLGQGPEFLTYFQNEAQLEKSRLLSDRFSAERPKGSFSTLEIQRTEQGDSAMYLCASSLKGSTDTQYFGPGTRLTVL.

This clonotype was detected a few times. V and J are TRBV2 and TRBJ2-5; TRBD1 matches at 7 bases. From germline, CDR1 is SNHLY and CDR2 FYNNEI. With V trimmed by 6 bases and J by 4 bases, 14 bases remained unmatched. The CDR3 length is 16 residues. CDR3 nucleotides: TGTGCCAGCAGGGACCCCTTGAAGGGGGCCGCAGAGACCCAGTACTTC. It yields the protein CASRDPLKGAAETQYF.

This clonotype has only a few counts. This chain links TRBV12-3 or TRBV12-4 with TRBJ1-1; D remains ambiguous. This CDR3 contains 12 residues. V lost 5 bases and J lost 6, with 10 bases in between. The CDR3 coding sequence is TGTGCCAGCAGTCCCGGGGAGGCTGAAGCTTTCTTT. It encodes CASSPGEAEAFF.

V usage is TRBV28 and J usage is TRBJ2-7; 8 nucleotides line up with TRBD1. Germline V gives CDR1 MDHEN, CDR2 SYDVKM. Germline trimming cut 6 bases from V and 5 bases from J; bases unmatched to any gene: 9. The CDR3 is made up of 14 amino acids. CDR3 nucleotides: TGTGCCAGCAGGGGACAGGCCCCTCCCCACGAGCAGTACTTC. The encoded protein is CASRGQAPPHEQYF.

J is TRBJ2-2 and V is TRBV7-3, with 8 bases that match TRBD2. The junction had 9 bases not matched to a gene; V was cut back by 5 bases and J by 4 bases. CDR1 is SGHTA, CDR2 FQGTGA, per germline. The CDR3 length is 16 residues. CDR3 nucleotides: TGTGCCAGCAGCCCCGGGGCGGGAGGCAGCACCGGGGAGCTGTTTTTT. Protein: CASSPGAGGSTGELFF.

This clonotype was counted a few times. V is TRBV11-2 and J is TRBJ1-5; D not certain. This CDR3 is built from 15 residues. The germline V and J ends were trimmed by 1 base and 9 bases, with 16 bases remaining between them. Germline V gene data show CDR1 as SGHAT and CDR2 as FQNNGV. The CDR3 is CASSLVGGPLGPQHF. The CDR3 DNA sequence: TGTGCCAGCAGCTTAGTCGGCGGTCCTCTTGGGCCCCAGCATTTT.